This T cell receptor (beta chain) was sequenced during a study of cytomegalovirus exposure and HLA in healthy donors. The wider study: In terms of ancestry, the Caucasian-associated cluster contained around 79% of the roughly 400 genotyped donors.

The length of the CDR3 is 13 residues. The V and J ends lost 2 bases and 8 bases, in that order; junction bases with no gene match: 8. Germline CDR1 is SQVTM and CDR2 is ANQGSEA. Worth noting for this clone: The antigen is unknown.

Overall study findings and caveats: Accurate prediction of most subjects' HLA-A and HLA-B alleles from TCR beta sequences was reported. Some V segments, TRBV6-2 and TRBV6-3 among them, were indistinguishable and were therefore excluded. A later analysis, which compared TCR beta chains of equal frequency, found the HLA-associated ones more clonally expanded.

The study ran its PCR with 60 Vbeta and 13 Jbeta primers. Generated by immunoSEQ multiplex PCR, the TCRdb table keeps only in-frame clones and is missing some. The data contain 74,000 or so clones, less than 80% of them singletons. The clonotype comes from a woman aged 40-49 years in good health and CMV-seronegative. Sequencing was done on a sample of PBMCs. The rearrangement uses TRBV29-1 and TRBJ1-2; 7 bases match TRBD1. This CDR3 reads CSVESGQSMGYTF. CDR3 DNA sequence: TGCAGCGTTGAATCGGGACAGAGTATGGGCTACACCTTC.